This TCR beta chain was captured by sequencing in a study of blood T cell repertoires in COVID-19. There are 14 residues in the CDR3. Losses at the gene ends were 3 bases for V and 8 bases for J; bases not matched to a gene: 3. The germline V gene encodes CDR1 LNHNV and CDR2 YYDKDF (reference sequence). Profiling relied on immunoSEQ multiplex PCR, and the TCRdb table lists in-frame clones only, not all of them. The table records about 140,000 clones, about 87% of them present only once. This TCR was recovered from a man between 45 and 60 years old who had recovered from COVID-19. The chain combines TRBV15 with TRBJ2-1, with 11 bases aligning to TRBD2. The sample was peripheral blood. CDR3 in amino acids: CATSRGLAVDEQFF. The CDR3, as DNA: TGTGCCACCAGCAGGGGACTAGCGGTGGATGAGCAGTTCTTC.